Presented here are 23 T cell receptor beta chains from one specimen sequenced in a study of blood T cell repertoires in COVID-19. The table came from immunoSEQ multiplex PCR; TCRdb's copy has only in-frame clones and leaves some out. The table has about 130,000 clones, almost 85% seen once. Sequenced input: peripheral blood. The receptor set was obtained from a woman aged 25 to 39 who had recovered from COVID-19.

The chain couples TRBV3-1 (or the pseudogene TRBV3-2) to TRBJ1-6, with 7 bases lining up with TRBD1. The length of the CDR3 is 16 residues. Germline CDR1 is LGHDT and CDR2 is YNNKEL (reference sequence). V lost 4 bases and J lost 3; bases outside the gene matches: 6. CDR3 sequence: CASSRNDRDYNSPLHF. The CDR3 DNA follows: TGTGCCAGCAGCCGTAACGACAGGGACTATAATTCACCCCTCCACTTT.

V and J are TRBV18 and TRBJ2-2, with D uncertain. The V and J ends lost 4 bases and 2 bases respectively, with 5 bases between them. The CDR3 extends over 13 amino acids. Germline assignment: CDR1 KGHSH and CDR2 LQKENI. The CDR3 protein is CASSLLNTGELFF. The CDR3 nucleotides read TGTGCCAGCTCACTCCTAAACACCGGGGAGCTGTTTTTT.

The V gene is TRBV7-3, the J gene TRBJ1-6; D is possibly TRBD1 (5 bases). Trimming left V 5 bases short and J 2 bases short, with 13 bases between. Germline V CDR1 and CDR2: SGHTA, FQGTGA. The CDR3 sequence is 16 residues long. The CDR3 nucleotides are TGTGCCAGCAGCCAAGAGGGGAGGCCCTATAATTCACCCCTCCACTTT. It yields the protein CASSQEGRPYNSPLHF. Based on the CDR3 plus reference TRBV7-3 and TRBJ1-6, the full variable domain is GAGVSQTPSNKVTEKGKYVELRCDPISGHTALYWYRQSLGQGPEFLIYFQGTGAADDSGLPNDRFFAVRPEGSVSTLKIQRTERGDSAVYLCASSQEGRPYNSPLHFGNGTRLTVT.

The chain combines TRBV5-8 with TRBJ2-4, with D uncertain. The CDR3 has 15 amino acids. Trimming left V 0 bases short and J 0 bases short, with 7 bases between. CDR1 and CDR2 (germline): SGHTS, YDEGEE. CDR3 loop: CASSLGILAKNIQYF. The CDR3 bases are TGTGCCAGCAGCTTGGGTATCTTAGCCAAAAACATTCAGTACTTC.

V gene TRBV7-9 combines with J gene TRBJ2-1; 7 bases map to TRBD2. CDR3 length: 14 amino acids. V lost 3 bases to trimming and J lost 5 bases; unmatched junction nucleotides: 4. Germline assignment: CDR1 SEHNR and CDR2 FQNEAQ (reference sequence). For the CDR3, the DNA is TGTGCCAGCAGCTTTCGGGGGGAGGACAATGAGCAGTTCTTC. This sequence encodes CASSFRGEDNEQFF.

The genes are TRBV28 and TRBJ2-3, with TRBD2 as a possible D gene (5 bases). Germline CDR1 reads MDHEN; CDR2 reads SYDVKM. Trimming removed 6 bases at V and 2 bases at J, with 6 bases between. This CDR3 contains 12 residues. This CDR3 is CASRTITDTQYF. In DNA form, the CDR3 reads TGTGCCAGCAGGACTATCACAGATACGCAGTATTTT. Variable domain in full (rest from reference TRBV28 and TRBJ2-3): DVKVTQSSRYLVKRTGEKVFLECVQDMDHENMFWYRQDPGLGLRLIYFSYDVKMKEKGDIPEGYSVSREKKERFSLILESASTNQTSMYLCASRTITDTQYFGPGTRLTVL.

This clone was found a few times. The chain joins TRBV11-2 to TRBJ2-1; TRBD2 agrees at 10 bases. The CDR3 totals 15 residues. Trimming took 5 bases from V and 3 from J; bases not matched to a gene: 4. Germline V CDR1 and CDR2: SGHAT, FQNNGV. In nucleotides, the CDR3 is TGTGCCAGCAGCGCTACTAGCGGGGACTACAATGAGCAGTTCTTC. The encoded protein is CASSATSGDYNEQFF.

The V gene is TRBV5-1, the J gene TRBJ1-1; 9 nucleotides match TRBD1. The CDR3 has 16 residues. CDR1 and CDR2 from the germline V gene are SGHRS and YFSETQ. V lost 1 base to trimming and J lost 4 bases; unmatched junction nucleotides: 8. In DNA, the CDR3 is TGCGCCAGCAGCTTGAGTGGGACAGGGAGAGTCACTGAAGCTTTCTTT. It codes for CASSLSGTGRVTEAFF.

The chain couples TRBV19 to TRBJ2-1, with 8 bases identical to TRBD1. The trim removed 0 bases at V and 8 bases at J, leaving 12 bases unmatched. From germline, CDR1 is LNHDA and CDR2 SQIVND (reference sequence). The CDR3 sequence is 17 residues long. The CDR3 loop reads CASSIDKGTGGVDEQFF. CDR3 bases: TGTGCCAGTAGTATAGATAAGGGCACAGGGGGAGTCGATGAGCAGTTCTTC.

The rearrangement joins TRBV4-2 to TRBJ2-7; 11 bases are a match to TRBD2. J gave up 3 bases and V 0 bases, and 1 base lay outside the gene matches. The V gene's germline CDR1 is LGHNA and CDR2 YNFKEQ. The CDR3 has 15 residues. The DNA of the CDR3 is TGTGCCAGCAGCCAAGATCTAGCGGGGGGCTACGAGCAGTACTTC. It encodes CASSQDLAGGYEQYF.

The sample holds one count of this clone. This chain uses TRBV4-1 with TRBJ2-3; 9 nucleotides align to TRBD2. The CDR3 consists of 18 residues. The V gene end was trimmed by 1 base and the J gene end by 0 bases; junction bases not matched to a gene: 8. Germline assignment: CDR1 MGHRA and CDR2 YSYEKL. The CDR3 DNA follows: TGCGCCAGCAGCCAAGGAACCTCTACTAGCGGGAGCACAGATACGCAGTATTTT. Translated: CASSQGTSTSGSTDTQYF.

The chain couples TRBV3-1 (or the pseudogene TRBV3-2) to TRBJ1-4, with 8 bases fitting TRBD1. After removal of 2 bases from V and 14 bases from J, the junction contained 7 bases not matched to a gene. The CDR3 has 13 residues. From germline, CDR1 is LGHDT and CDR2 YNNKEL (reference sequence). The CDR3 bases are TGTGCCAGCAGCCAATCAGGACAGGGACGGCTGTTTTTT. Translated, it gives CASSQSGQGRLFF.

This rearrangement joins TRBV6-5 to TRBJ2-7; a weak D match, TRBD1 (5 bases). The CDR3 length is 13 residues. Trimming left V 7 bases short and J 6 bases short, with 16 bases between. Germline V lookup: CDR1 MNHEY, CDR2 SVGAGI. The CDR3 DNA reads as TGTGCCAGCATGGTGGCAGGGAACAGCGAGCAGTACTTC. Its protein is CASMVAGNSEQYF.

This chain links TRBV7-2 with TRBJ2-1; 7 bases map to TRBD2. Trimming took 4 bases from V and 7 from J; bases not matched to a gene: 10. This CDR3 is 15 amino acids long. From germline, CDR1 is SGHTA and CDR2 FQGNSA. The CDR3 DNA reads as TGTGCCAGCAGCTCGCTAGCGGCCGGTTGGAATGAGCAGTTCTTC. Protein sequence: CASSSLAAGWNEQFF.

The rearrangement uses TRBV3-1 (or the pseudogene TRBV3-2) and TRBJ2-5; possible D gene TRBD2, 5 bases. Trimming took off 4 bases at V and 7 bases at J, with 19 bases between the two ends. This CDR3 comprises 15 residues. Germline V gene sequence: CDR1 LGHDT, CDR2 YNNKEL (reference sequence). In nucleotides, the CDR3 is TGTGCCAGCAGCCCAGCGGCCCCCAGGCCCGGGACCCAGTACTTC. The encoded protein is CASSPAAPRPGTQYF.

V and J are TRBV11-2 and TRBJ2-2; the D is unclear. V shed 7 bases and J shed 3 bases, with 12 bases lying between them. CDR1 is SGHAT and CDR2 is FQNNGV in the germline V gene. This CDR3 comprises 14 residues. CDR3 in DNA: TGTGCCAGCAAATCGACACTTCACACCGGGGAGCTGTTTTTT. Amino acid sequence: CASKSTLHTGELFF. Filled out from reference TRBV11-2 and TRBJ2-2, the complete variable domain reads EAGVAQSPRYKIIEKRQSVAFWCNPISGHATLYWYQQILGQGPKLLIQFQNNGVVDDSQLPKDRFSAERLKGVDSTLKIQPAKLEDSAVYLCASKSTLHTGELFFGEGSRLTVL.

The chain uses TRBV10-3 and TRBJ1-1; no reliable D call. Trimming removed 6 bases at V and 3 bases at J, with 14 bases between. In germline, CDR1 is ENHRY, CDR2 SYGVKD. The CDR3 is 14 residues long. The CDR3 sequence: CAIREESRHTEAFF. The CDR3 DNA reads TGTGCCATCAGGGAGGAGTCTAGGCACACTGAAGCTTTCTTT.

The CDR3, as DNA: TGTGCCAGTACCCTATCGGGCGGACTTAATGAAAAACTGTTTTTT. The encoded protein is CASTLSGGLNEKLFF. The V gene is TRBV19, the J gene TRBJ1-4; D uncertain. CDR3 length: 15 residues. V was shortened by 7 bases and J by 4 bases, with 16 bases between the two germline ends. CDR1 is LNHDA, CDR2 SQIVND, per germline (reference sequence). The whole variable domain, remainder taken from reference TRBV19 and TRBJ1-4, is DGGITQSPKYLFRKEGQNVTLSCEQNLNHDAMYWYRQDPGQGLRLIYYSQIVNDFQKGDIAEGYSVSREKKESFPLTVTSAQKNPTAFYLCASTLSGGLNEKLFFGSGTQLSVL.

The chain links TRBV7-9 to TRBJ2-5; TRBD2 is a possible D gene (5 bases). Trimming shortened V by 1 base and J by 5 bases, and 14 bases separated the two germline ends. Germline CDR1 is SEHNR and CDR2 is FQNEAQ (reference sequence). The CDR3 is 15 residues long. CDR3 coding DNA: TGTGCCAGCAGCTTAGGGAGGTCGGCTTATGAGACCCAGTACTTC. It is translated as CASSLGRSAYETQYF. Combining the CDR3 with reference TRBV7-9 and TRBJ2-5 gives the whole variable domain DTGVSQNPRHKITKRGQNVTFRCDPISEHNRLYWYRQTLGQGPEFLTYFQNEAQLEKSRLLSDRFSAERPKGSFSTLEIQRTEQGDSAMYLCASSLGRSAYETQYFGPGTRLLVL.

This clone appeared once. V usage is TRBV27 and J usage is TRBJ2-7, with TRBD1 matching 7 bases. Unmatched junction bases numbered 12, after V lost 3 bases and J lost 1 base. Germline V gene lookup returns CDR1 MNHEY and CDR2 SMNVEV (reference sequence). There are 17 residues in the CDR3. CDR3 in amino acids: CASSFQTGPFLSYEQYF. The CDR3 bases are TGTGCCAGCAGTTTTCAGACAGGGCCCTTCCTATCCTACGAGCAGTACTTC.

The V and J genes are TRBV6-6 and TRBJ2-5, with 15 nucleotides matching TRBD2. Trimming at V came to 5 bases and at J to 4 bases, leaving 14 bases not matched to a gene. Per the germline V gene, CDR1 is MNHNY and CDR2 is SVGAGI (reference sequence). The CDR3 is made up of 19 amino acids. CDR3 DNA sequence: TGTGCCAGCAGTCACCACCCGGGGACTAGCGGGGGGTTTGGAGAGACCCAGTACTTC. Encoded protein: CASSHHPGTSGGFGETQYF.

This clone was counted between two and nine times. The chain employs TRBV7-6 and TRBJ2-3; the D gene is possibly TRBD2 (6 bases). This CDR3 has 15 amino acids. The V end lost 6 bases, the J end lost 3 bases, and 16 bases lay between the germline ends. Germline lookup yields CDR1 SGHVS and CDR2 FNYEAQ. The DNA for the CDR3 is TGTGCCAGCAGTTCGCGGAGGGCCGAAACAGATACGCAGTATTTT. This codes for CASSSRRAETDTQYF. The variable domain in full, with the rest retrieved from reference TRBV7-6 and TRBJ2-3, is GAGVSQSPRYKVTKRGQDVALRCDPISGHVSLYWYRQALGQGPEFLTYFNYEAQQDKSGLPNDRFSAERPEGSISTLTIQRTEQRDSAMYRCASSSRRAETDTQYFGPGTRLTVL.

This chain connects TRBV3-1 (or the pseudogene TRBV3-2) to TRBJ2-2; a possible D gene is TRBD2 (6 bases). In germline, CDR1 is LGHDT, CDR2 YNNKEL (reference sequence). Trimming cost V 3 bases and J 5 bases, with 13 bases left between them. The CDR3 loop spans 15 amino acids. DNA for the CDR3: TGTGCCAGCAGCCAGGTCTTCGGGAGAACCGGGGAGCTGTTTTTT. Its protein is CASSQVFGRTGELFF.